This T cell receptor beta chain emerged from a study of T cell repertoires in aging, cancer and after chemotherapy. Across the whole study: Chronic lymphocytic leukemia patients on fludarabine- or bendamustine-based regimens gave paired samples before and after chemotherapy.

Rearranged V-D-J TRB sequences were amplified with a mixed TRB-A/B primer pool. TCRdb used MiXCR to reprocess the multiplex PCR reads, holding one entry per CDR3 protein. The data hold around 12,000 distinct CDR3 sequences, with roughly a quarter observed a single time. This clonotype has more than one count but fewer than ten. Peripheral blood genomic DNA, not sorted cells or RNA, was the template. Sequencing used blood. This receptor was identified in a human donor with a blood cancer.

CDR3 in amino acids: CASRRDSFYGYTF. The CDR3 DNA follows: TGTGCCAGCAGGCGGGACAGTTTCTATGGCTACACCTTC. V gene TRBV21-1 combines with J gene TRBJ1-2; the table gives TRBD1 as D, unverified against the DNA. TRBV21-1 is tagged as a pseudogene. The CDR3 has 13 residues.